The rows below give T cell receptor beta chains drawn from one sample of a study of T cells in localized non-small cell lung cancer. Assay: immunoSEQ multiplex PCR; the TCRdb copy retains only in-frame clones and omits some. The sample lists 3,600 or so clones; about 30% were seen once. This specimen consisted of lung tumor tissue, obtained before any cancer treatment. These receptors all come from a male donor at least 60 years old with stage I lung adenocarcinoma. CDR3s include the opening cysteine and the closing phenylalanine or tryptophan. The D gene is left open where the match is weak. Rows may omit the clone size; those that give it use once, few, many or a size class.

CDR3 protein: CASSSARGGGYTF
CDR3 DNA: TGTGCCAGCAGTTCGGCCAGGGGCGGGGGCTACACCTTC
clone size: -
V gene: TRBV6-8
J gene: TRBJ1-2
D gene: -

CDR3 protein: CASSLGLGTSGNTGELFF
CDR3 DNA: TGTGCCAGCAGCTTAGGGTTAGGGACTAGCGGAAACACCGGGGAGCTGTTTTTT
clone size: few
V gene: TRBV11-3
J gene: TRBJ2-2
D gene: TRBD2

CDR3 protein: CATSGKTGGTETQYF
CDR3 DNA: TGTGCCACCAGCGGTAAGACAGGGGGCACGGAGACCCAGTACTTC
clone size: -
V gene: TRBV15
J gene: TRBJ2-5
D gene: TRBD1

CDR3 protein: CASSSPGQAAGKHEAFF
CDR3 DNA: TGTGCCAGCAGTTCACCGGGACAGGCGGCGGGAAAACATGAAGCTTTCTTT
clone size: -
V gene: TRBV28
J gene: TRBJ1-1
D gene: TRBD1

CDR3 protein: CASSLSALEAFF
CDR3 DNA: TGTGCCAGCAGTTTAAGTGCCCTCGAAGCTTTCTTT
clone size: once
V gene: TRBV28
J gene: TRBJ1-1
D gene: -

CDR3 protein: CASSRPYQETQYF
CDR3 DNA: TGTGCCAGCAGTCGGCCTTACCAAGAGACCCAGTACTTC
clone size: -
V gene: TRBV28
J gene: TRBJ2-5
D gene: -

CDR3 protein: CASSLGQGFRSPLHF
CDR3 DNA: TGTGCCAGCAGCCTCGGACAGGGCTTCCGGTCACCCCTCCACTTT
clone size: -
V gene: TRBV14
J gene: TRBJ1-6
D gene: TRBD1

CDR3 protein: CASSPRGSTEAFF
CDR3 DNA: TGTGCCAGCAGTCCCCGGGGGAGCACTGAAGCTTTCTTT
clone size: -
V gene: TRBV6-8
J gene: TRBJ1-1
D gene: -

CDR3 protein: CASSHRVPTRYGYTF
CDR3 DNA: TGCGCCAGCAGCCACCGCGTCCCGACCCGCTATGGCTACACCTTC
clone size: -
V gene: TRBV4-1
J gene: TRBJ1-2
D gene: -

CDR3 protein: CASSRAGQGADQPQHF
CDR3 DNA: TGTGCCAGTAGCCGAGCCGGACAGGGGGCAGATCAGCCCCAGCATTTT
clone size: once
V gene: TRBV19
J gene: TRBJ1-5
D gene: TRBD1

CDR3 protein: CASGGHPNTEAFF
CDR3 DNA: TGCGCCAGCGGGGGACACCCGAACACTGAAGCTTTCTTT
clone size: few
V gene: TRBV10-2
J gene: TRBJ1-1
D gene: -

CDR3 protein: CASSPGQGTTEAFF
CDR3 DNA: TGTGCCAGCTCACCGGGACAGGGGACAACTGAAGCTTTCTTT
clone size: -
V gene: TRBV18
J gene: TRBJ1-1
D gene: TRBD1

CDR3 protein: CAWRGSGARYTEAFF
CDR3 DNA: TGTGCCTGGAGGGGGAGTGGGGCGAGATACACTGAAGCTTTCTTT
clone size: few
V gene: TRBV30
J gene: TRBJ1-1
D gene: -

CDR3 protein: CASSIEGGHGETQYF
CDR3 DNA: TGTGCCAGTAGTATTGAGGGAGGGCATGGAGAGACCCAGTACTTC
clone size: -
V gene: TRBV19
J gene: TRBJ2-5
D gene: TRBD2

CDR3 protein: CASSSIKGAPGELFF
CDR3 DNA: TGTGCCAGCTCGTCAATAAAGGGGGCACCCGGGGAGCTGTTTTTT
clone size: -
V gene: TRBV18
J gene: TRBJ2-2
D gene: TRBD1

CDR3 protein: CASSQEEKRDLHSYEQYF
CDR3 DNA: TGTGCCAGCAGCCAAGAAGAGAAACGGGACTTACACTCCTACGAGCAGTACTTC
clone size: -
V gene: TRBV14
J gene: TRBJ2-7
D gene: -

CDR3 protein: CASSLQSLDYGYTF
CDR3 DNA: TGTGCCAGCAGCCTCCAGTCCTTAGACTATGGCTACACCTTC
clone size: -
V gene: TRBV11-3
J gene: TRBJ1-2
D gene: -

CDR3 protein: CASTLQGGNTEAFF
CDR3 DNA: TGTGCCAGCACCTTACAGGGGGGGAACACTGAAGCTTTCTTT
clone size: -
V gene: TRBV6-8
J gene: TRBJ1-1
D gene: TRBD1